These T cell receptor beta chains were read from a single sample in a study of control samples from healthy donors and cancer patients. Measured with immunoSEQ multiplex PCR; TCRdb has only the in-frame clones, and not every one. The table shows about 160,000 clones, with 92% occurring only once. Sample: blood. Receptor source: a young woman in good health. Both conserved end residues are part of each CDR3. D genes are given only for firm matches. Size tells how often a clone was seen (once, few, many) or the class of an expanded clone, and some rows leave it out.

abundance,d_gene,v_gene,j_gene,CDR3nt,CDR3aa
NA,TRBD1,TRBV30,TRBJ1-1,TGTGCCTGGACCTCAGGGGGGGCCACTGAAGCTTTCTTT,CAWTSGGATEAFF
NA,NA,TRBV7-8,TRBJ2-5,TGTGCCAGCAGCCCCTTTAAACCGGGAGAGACCCAGTACTTC,CASSPFKPGETQYF
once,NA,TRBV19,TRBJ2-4,TGTGCCAGTAGTATCTTTGGCGGTCTAGCCAAAAACATTCAGTACTTC,CASSIFGGLAKNIQYF
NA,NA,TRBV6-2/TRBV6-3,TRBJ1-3,TGTGCCAGCAGTTACTCGGGGGCCTCTGGAAACACCATATATTTT,CASSYSGASGNTIYF
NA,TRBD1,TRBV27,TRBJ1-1,TGTGCCAGCAGTGGCCGGACAGGGTTCACTGAAGCTTTCTTT,CASSGRTGFTEAFF
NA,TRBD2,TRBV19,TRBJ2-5,TGTGCCAGTAGCCAGGGACTAGCGGGAGGACAAGAGTCCCAGTACTTC,CASSQGLAGGQESQYF
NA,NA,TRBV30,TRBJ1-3,TGTGCCTGGAGTGTAGTACGGGAGTCTGGAAACACCATATATTTT,CAWSVVRESGNTIYF
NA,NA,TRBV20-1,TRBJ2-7,TGCAGTGCTAGTCGAGGGAGCGGCGAGCAGTACTTC,CSASRGSGEQYF
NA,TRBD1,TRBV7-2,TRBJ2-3,TGTGCCAGCAGCCCCGAGGGGGCCCGCACAGATACGCAGTATTTT,CASSPEGARTDTQYF
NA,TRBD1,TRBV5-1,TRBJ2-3,TGCGCCAGCAGCCGGGACAGGGAAACCGATACGCAGTATTTT,CASSRDRETDTQYF
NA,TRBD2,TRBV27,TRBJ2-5,TGTGCCAGCAGTTTAACGGGAGGGCAAGAGACCCAGTACTTC,CASSLTGGQETQYF
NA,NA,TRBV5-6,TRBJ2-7,TGTGCCAGCAGCTTGGCGGGTTCGGCCGAGCAGTACTTC,CASSLAGSAEQYF
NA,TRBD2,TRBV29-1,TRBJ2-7,TGCAGCGTTTCACGGGAGGGGTACGAGCAGTACTTC,CSVSREGYEQYF
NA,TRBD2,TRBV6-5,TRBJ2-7,TGTGCCAGCAGCCGGACTAGCGGGAGCTCCTACGAGCAGTACTTC,CASSRTSGSSYEQYF
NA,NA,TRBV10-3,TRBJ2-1,TGTGCCATCAGCATACCGGGCCGGGATAGCGGTGAGCAGTTCTTC,CAISIPGRDSGEQFF
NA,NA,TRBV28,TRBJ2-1,TGTGCCAGCAGTAGACGATCCCGGGCCGGGAATGAGCAGTTCTTC,CASSRRSRAGNEQFF
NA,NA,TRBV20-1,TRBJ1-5,TGCAGTGCTAGTTTAGCGGGGGGCAGTCAGCCCCAGCATTTT,CSASLAGGSQPQHF
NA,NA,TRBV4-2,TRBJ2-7,TGTGCCAGCAGCCAAGATTCCGACAGCTACGAGCAGTACTTC,CASSQDSDSYEQYF
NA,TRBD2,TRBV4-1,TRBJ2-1,TGCGCCAGCAGCCAAGGGAGCGGGGCCTACAATGAGCAGTTCTTC,CASSQGSGAYNEQFF
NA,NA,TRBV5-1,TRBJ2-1,TGCGCCAGCAGTAGGAGGGGTAATTACAATGAGCAGTTCTTC,CASSRRGNYNEQFF
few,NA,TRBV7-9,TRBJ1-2,TGTGCCAGCAGCTTAGGCAGGGTCGAGGATGGCTACACCTTC,CASSLGRVEDGYTF
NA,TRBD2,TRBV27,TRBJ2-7,TGTGCCAGCAGTTTCACTAGCGGGAGCTACGAGCAGTACTTC,CASSFTSGSYEQYF
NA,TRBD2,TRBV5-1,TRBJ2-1,TGCGCCAGCAGCTCGGGACTAGCGGAAAGCTCCTACAATGAGCAGTTCTTC,CASSSGLAESSYNEQFF
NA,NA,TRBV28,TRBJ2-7,TGTGCCAGCAGCCTTACCGGGACCCAGGACGACGAGCAGTACTTC,CASSLTGTQDDEQYF
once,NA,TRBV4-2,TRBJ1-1,TGTGCCAGGCCGGGGGGGGTGGCTGAAGCTTTCTTT,CARPGGVAEAFF
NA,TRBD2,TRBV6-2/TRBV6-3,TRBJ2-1,TGTGCCAGCAGTCAGAGCGGGAGCCGCCTATTCTTC,CASSQSGSRLFF
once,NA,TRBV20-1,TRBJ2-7,TGCAGTGCTTCACTAGCTCACGAGCAGTACTTC,CSASLAHEQYF
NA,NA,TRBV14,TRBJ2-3,TGTGCCAGCAGCAAGGGCTATAGGACGCAGTATTTT,CASSKGYRTQYF
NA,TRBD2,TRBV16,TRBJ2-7,TGTGCCAGCAGCCAATCCGAAGCGGGAGCCTACGAGCAGTACTTC,CASSQSEAGAYEQYF
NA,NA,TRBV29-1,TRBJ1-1,TGCAGCGCGCTTCCGGGAGGCGGAGAAGCTTTCTTT,CSALPGGGEAFF
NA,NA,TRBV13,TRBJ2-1,TGTGCCAGCAGCTCGACCTACTCGGGACTGAATGAGCAGTTCTTC,CASSSTYSGLNEQFF
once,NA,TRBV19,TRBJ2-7,TGTGCCAGTAGTCCGGGCCTCCCTCACGAGCAGTACTTC,CASSPGLPHEQYF
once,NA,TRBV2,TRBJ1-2,TGTGCCAGCAGTGAAGACAGGGACTATGGCTACACCTTC,CASSEDRDYGYTF
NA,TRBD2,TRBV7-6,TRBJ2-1,TGTGCCAGCAGACGACTAGCGGGAGTAATGTATGAGCAGTTCTTC,CASRRLAGVMYEQFF
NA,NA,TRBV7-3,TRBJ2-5,TGTGCCAGCAGCTTTGGAGTTACGCGGGAGACCCAGTACTTC,CASSFGVTRETQYF
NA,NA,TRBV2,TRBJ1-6,TGTGCCAGCAGGCCCCGAGTGACTTTAGAACGCTCACCCCTCCACTTT,CASRPRVTLERSPLHF
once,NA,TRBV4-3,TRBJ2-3,TGCGCCAGCAGCCAAAGCCCCTCCGGAGTGTCCCTCGGCACAGATACGCAGTATTTT,CASSQSPSGVSLGTDTQYF
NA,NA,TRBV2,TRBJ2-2,TGTGCCATCCAAGGGTGGCGGGGCAAAACCGGGGAGCTGTTTTTT,CAIQGWRGKTGELFF
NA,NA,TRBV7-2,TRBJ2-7,TGTGCCAGCAGCCACGGGACCTCCTACGAGCAGTACTTC,CASSHGTSYEQYF
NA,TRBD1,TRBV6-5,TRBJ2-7,TGTGCCAGCAGCAGACCGGGACAGGGGGCCTACGAGCAGTACTTC,CASSRPGQGAYEQYF
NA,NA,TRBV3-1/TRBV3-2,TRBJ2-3,TGTGCCAGCAGCCAAGTGGGCGGGATTCACACAGATACGCAGTATTTT,CASSQVGGIHTDTQYF
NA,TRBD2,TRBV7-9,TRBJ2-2,TGTGCCAGCAGCAACCGTCTAGCGGTTATGAGGGACACCGGGGAGCTGTTTTTT,CASSNRLAVMRDTGELFF